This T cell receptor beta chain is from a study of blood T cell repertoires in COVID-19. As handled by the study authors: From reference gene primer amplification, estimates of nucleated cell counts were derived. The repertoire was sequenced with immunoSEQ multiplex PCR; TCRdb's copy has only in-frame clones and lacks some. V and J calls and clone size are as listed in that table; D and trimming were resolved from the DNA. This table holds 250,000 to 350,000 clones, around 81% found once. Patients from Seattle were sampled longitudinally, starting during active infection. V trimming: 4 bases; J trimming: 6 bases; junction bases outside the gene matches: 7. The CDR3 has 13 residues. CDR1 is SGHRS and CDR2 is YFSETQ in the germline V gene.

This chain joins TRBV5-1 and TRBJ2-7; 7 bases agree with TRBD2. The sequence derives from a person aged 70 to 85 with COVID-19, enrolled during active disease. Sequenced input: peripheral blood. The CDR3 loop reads CASSPRPGGEQYF. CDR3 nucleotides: TGCGCCAGCAGCCCCCGACCGGGGGGCGAGCAGTACTTC.